The TCR beta chain under discussion was sequenced for a study of blood T cell repertoires in COVID-19. Across the whole study: In each case, the material was cDNA or gDNA derived from T cells, B-cell-depleted T cells, or PBMCs.

This CDR3 has 15 residues. Trimming cost V 2 bases and J 5 bases, with 10 bases left between them. CDR1 and CDR2 (germline): LNHDA, SQIVND (reference sequence). Using immunoSEQ multiplex PCR, the repertoire was profiled, and TCRdb retains in-frame clones only, with some absent. Here the sample spans about 250,000 clones, 84% being singletons. Sequencing was performed on peripheral blood. The receptor's source is a man in his forties or fifties with active or convalescent COVID-19. This chain uses TRBV19 with TRBJ1-6, with D possibly matching TRBD1 (6 bases). In nucleotides, the CDR3 is TGTGCCAGTAGTATACTAGGACAGAATAATTCACCCCTCCACTTT. Translation gives CASSILGQNNSPLHF.